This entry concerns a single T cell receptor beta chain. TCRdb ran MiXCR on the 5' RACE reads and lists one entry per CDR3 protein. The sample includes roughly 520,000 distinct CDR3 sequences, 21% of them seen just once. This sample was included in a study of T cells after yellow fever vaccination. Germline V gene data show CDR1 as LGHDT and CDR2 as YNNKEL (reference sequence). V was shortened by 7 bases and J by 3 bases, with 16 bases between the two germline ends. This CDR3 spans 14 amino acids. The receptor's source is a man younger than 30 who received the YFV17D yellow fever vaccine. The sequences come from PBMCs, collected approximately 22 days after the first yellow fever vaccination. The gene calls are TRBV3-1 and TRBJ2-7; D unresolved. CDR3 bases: TGTGCCAGCACCCCAAGTCCAAGGAACTACGAGCAGTACGTC. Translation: CASTPSPRNYEQYV.